This T cell receptor beta chain was sequenced during a study of CDR3 diversity in severe acne. In the case of this clonotype: One end of the junction varies from germline; a read error may be responsible.

Germline V gives CDR1 SGHVS, CDR2 FQNEAQ. The CDR3 covers 13 residues. Via MiXCR, TCRdb re-called the PCR reads, giving one row per CDR3 protein. Of about 98,000 distinct CDR3 sequences listed, more than 45% were seen once; the top ten hold about an eighth. Material for sequencing was blood. The rearrangement uses TRBV7-8 and TRBJ1-5; no definite D call. This clonotype was obtained from a male donor with acne. CDR3 sequence reads: CASSSDSNQPQHF. CDR3 in DNA: TGTGCCAGTAGCTCCGATAGCAATCAGCCCCAGCATTTT.